This record looks at one T cell receptor (beta chain) sequence and its context. Its antigen is undetermined. The data were obtained in a study of cytomegalovirus exposure and HLA in healthy donors. Findings of the study overall: In vitro, three CMV-associated chains proved specific for CMV antigens. Both high specificity and high sensitivity reportedly marked the classifier's diagnosis of cytomegalovirus status. Investigators reported approximately 170 TCR beta chains as tied to cytomegalovirus. It was found in a later analysis that first-cohort TCR clusters tended to co-occur in the 130 or so validation repertoires.

Data came from immunoSEQ multiplex PCR; TCRdb stores just in-frame clones and leaves some out. The sample gives about 260,000 clones, roughly 91% of which show up once; around 3.1% is in the top ten. This CDR3 contains 15 residues. V gave up 0 bases and J gave up 6 bases; unmatched junction bases: 7. The germline V gene has CDR1 LGHNA and CDR2 YNFKEQ. Sequenced: PBMCs. This chain joins TRBV4-2 and TRBJ2-7; 8 bases line up with TRBD2. This receptor was taken from a woman aged 30 to 39 in good health and CMV-seronegative. DNA of the CDR3: TGTGCCAGCAGCCAAGATGGGACTAGTTCTTTCGAGCAGTACTTC. As protein: CASSQDGTSSFEQYF.